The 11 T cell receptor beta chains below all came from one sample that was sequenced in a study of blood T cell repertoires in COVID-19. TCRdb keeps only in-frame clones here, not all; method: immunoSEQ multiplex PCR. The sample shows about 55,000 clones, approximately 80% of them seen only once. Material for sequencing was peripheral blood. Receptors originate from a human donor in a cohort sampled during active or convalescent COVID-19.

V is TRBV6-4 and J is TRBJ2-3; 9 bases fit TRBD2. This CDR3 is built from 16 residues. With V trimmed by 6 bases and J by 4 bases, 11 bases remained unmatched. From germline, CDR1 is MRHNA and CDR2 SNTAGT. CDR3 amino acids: CASRGEGTSSADTQYF. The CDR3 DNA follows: TGTGCCAGCAGAGGTGAAGGGACTAGCTCAGCAGATACGCAGTATTTT.

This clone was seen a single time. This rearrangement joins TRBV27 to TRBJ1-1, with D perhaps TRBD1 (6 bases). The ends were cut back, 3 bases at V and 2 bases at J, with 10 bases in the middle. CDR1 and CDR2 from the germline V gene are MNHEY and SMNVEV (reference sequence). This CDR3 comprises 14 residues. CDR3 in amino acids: CASSFGQTNTEAFF. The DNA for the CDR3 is TGTGCCAGCAGTTTCGGACAGACTAACACTGAAGCTTTCTTT.

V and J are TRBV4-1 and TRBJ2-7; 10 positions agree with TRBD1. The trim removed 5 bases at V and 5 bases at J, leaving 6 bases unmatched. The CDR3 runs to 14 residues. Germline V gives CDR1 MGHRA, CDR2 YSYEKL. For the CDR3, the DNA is TGCGCCAGCAGCATAAGACAGGGGGCCAACGAGCAGTACTTC. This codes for CASSIRQGANEQYF.

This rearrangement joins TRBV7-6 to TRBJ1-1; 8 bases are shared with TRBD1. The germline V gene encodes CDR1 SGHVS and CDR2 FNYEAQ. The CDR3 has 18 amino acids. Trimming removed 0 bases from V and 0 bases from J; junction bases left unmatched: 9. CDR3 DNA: TGTGCCAGCAGCTTAGCCCCGGCAGGGGGCCTAATGAACACTGAAGCTTTCTTT. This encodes CASSLAPAGGLMNTEAFF.

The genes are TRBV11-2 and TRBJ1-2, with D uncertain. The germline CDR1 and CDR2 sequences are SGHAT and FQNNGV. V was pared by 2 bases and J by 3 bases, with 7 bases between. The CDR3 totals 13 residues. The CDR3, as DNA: TGTGCCAGCAGCTTACAGCTAGACTATGGCTACACCTTC. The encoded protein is CASSLQLDYGYTF.

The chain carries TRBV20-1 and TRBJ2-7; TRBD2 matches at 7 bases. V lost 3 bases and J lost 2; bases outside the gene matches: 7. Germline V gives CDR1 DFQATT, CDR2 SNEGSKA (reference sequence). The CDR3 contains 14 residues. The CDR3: CSASRPSGTYEQYF. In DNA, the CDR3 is TGCAGTGCTAGTCGGCCTAGCGGCACCTACGAGCAGTACTTC.

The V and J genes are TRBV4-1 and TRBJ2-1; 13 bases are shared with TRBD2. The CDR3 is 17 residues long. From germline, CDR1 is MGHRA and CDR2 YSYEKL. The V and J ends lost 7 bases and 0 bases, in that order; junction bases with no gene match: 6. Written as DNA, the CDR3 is TGCGCCAGCACACTAGCGGGGGGGCCCCTCTCCTACAATGAGCAGTTCTTC. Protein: CASTLAGGPLSYNEQFF.

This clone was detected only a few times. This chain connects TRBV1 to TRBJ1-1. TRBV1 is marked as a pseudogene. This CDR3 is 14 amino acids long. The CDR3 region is CTSSHREPPGEAFF. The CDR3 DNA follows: TGCACCAGCAGCCATCGGGAGCCCCCGGGTGAAGCTTTCTTT.

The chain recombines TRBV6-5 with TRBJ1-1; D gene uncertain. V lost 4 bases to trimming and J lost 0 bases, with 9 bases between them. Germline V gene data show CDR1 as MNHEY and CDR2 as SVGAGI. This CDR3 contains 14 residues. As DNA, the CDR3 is TGTGCCAGCAGTTCTCTCCGTTTGAACACTGAAGCTTTCTTT. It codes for CASSSLRLNTEAFF.

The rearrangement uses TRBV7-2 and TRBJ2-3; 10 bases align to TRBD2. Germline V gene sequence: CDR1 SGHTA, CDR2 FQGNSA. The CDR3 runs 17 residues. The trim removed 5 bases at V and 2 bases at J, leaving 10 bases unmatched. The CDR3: CASSVTPSGGHTDTQYF. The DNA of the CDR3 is TGTGCCAGCAGCGTGACTCCTAGCGGGGGCCACACAGATACGCAGTATTTT.

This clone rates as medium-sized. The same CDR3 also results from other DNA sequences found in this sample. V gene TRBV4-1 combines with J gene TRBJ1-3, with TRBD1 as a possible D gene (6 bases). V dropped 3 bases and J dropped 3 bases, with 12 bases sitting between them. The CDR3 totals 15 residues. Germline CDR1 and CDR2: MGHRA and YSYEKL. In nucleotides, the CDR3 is TGCGCCAGCAGCCAGGTACAGGGCAGTGGAAACACCATATATTTT. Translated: CASSQVQGSGNTIYF.